A selection of T cell receptor beta chains follows, all from one sample in a study of blood T cell repertoires in COVID-19. Here immunoSEQ multiplex PCR was the method, and the copy in TCRdb shows in-frame clones only, minus some. The sample records approximately 210,000 clones, 94% being singletons. Source material: peripheral blood. The receptors stem from a man aged 25-45 years with COVID-19, enrolled during active disease. Each CDR3 is given with its conserved first and last residue. The D gene is left open where the match is weak. Clone size is given for some rows only: seen once, a few or many times, or a class if the clone is expanded.

-	TRBV14	TRBD1	TRBJ1-1	CASSPGTGGTEAFF	TGTGCCAGCAGCCCTGGGACAGGGGGCACTGAAGCTTTCTTT
-	TRBV7-2	TRBD1	TRBJ1-1	CASSPRQGAIEAFF	TGTGCCAGCAGCCCTCGACAGGGGGCCATTGAAGCTTTCTTT
-	TRBV18	-	TRBJ2-2	CASSPRGGETGELFF	TGTGCCAGCTCACCACGCGGGGGCGAAACCGGGGAGCTGTTTTTT
-	TRBV27	TRBD1	TRBJ2-7	CASSRQGLVYEQYF	TGTGCCAGCTCAAGACAGGGATTAGTCTACGAGCAGTACTTC
-	TRBV19	-	TRBJ2-2	CASSILLGGTNTGELFF	TGTGCCAGTAGTATATTATTGGGGGGAACGAACACCGGGGAGCTGTTTTTT
-	TRBV30	-	TRBJ1-2	CAWRDRGGYGYTF	TGTGCCTGGAGAGATAGGGGTGGCTATGGCTACACCTTC
-	TRBV11-2	-	TRBJ1-2	CASSHDSYGYTF	TGTGCCAGCAGCCACGACAGCTATGGCTACACCTTC
-	TRBV3-1/TRBV3-2	TRBD1	TRBJ2-1	CASSADRGLGVDEQFF	TGTGCCAGCAGCGCAGACAGGGGGCTCGGGGTCGATGAGCAGTTCTTC
-	TRBV27	TRBD1	TRBJ1-5	CASSDRENQPQHF	TGTGCCAGCAGCGACAGGGAAAATCAGCCCCAGCATTTT
-	TRBV6-2/TRBV6-3	-	TRBJ2-7	CASSSPYEQYF	TGTGCCAGCAGTAGCCCTTACGAGCAGTACTTC
-	TRBV5-1	-	TRBJ2-2	CASSFEQNTGELFF	TGCGCCAGCAGCTTCGAACAGAACACCGGGGAGCTGTTTTTT
-	TRBV5-4	TRBD1	TRBJ1-2	CASSSPQGGHYGYTF	TGTGCCAGCAGCTCCCCACAGGGGGGGCACTATGGCTACACCTTC
-	TRBV10-3	-	TRBJ1-1	CAISESGRGTEAFF	TGTGCCATCAGTGAGTCGGGGAGGGGGACTGAAGCTTTCTTT
once	TRBV30	-	TRBJ1-2	CAWGYRGSLYGYTF	TGTGCCTGGGGGTACCGGGGATCCCTTTATGGCTACACCTTC
-	TRBV12-3/TRBV12-4	-	TRBJ1-4	CASSGESNEKLFF	TGTGCCAGCTCAGGGGAATCTAATGAAAAACTGTTTTTT
-	TRBV5-1	TRBD1	TRBJ1-5	CASSLAPGTGGSQPQHF	TGCGCCAGCAGCTTGGCCCCCGGGACAGGGGGCTCTCAGCCCCAGCATTTT
-	TRBV5-1	TRBD1	TRBJ2-7	CASSFGTGSFYEQYF	TGCGCCAGCAGCTTCGGGACAGGGAGTTTCTACGAGCAGTACTTC
-	TRBV5-4	TRBD1	TRBJ2-7	CASSLGQGGNEQYF	TGTGCCAGCAGCCTGGGACAGGGAGGCAACGAGCAGTACTTC